The clone carrying this T cell receptor beta chain was counted between two and nine times. CDR1 MDHEN and CDR2 SYDVKM come from the germline V gene. The V end lost 5 bases, the J end lost 12 bases, and 8 bases lay between the germline ends. This CDR3 has 11 residues. Time point specified: pre-sensitization, week 0. Treatment given: therapeutic diphenylcyclopropenone sensitization with weekly scalp DPC. The sample belongs to a study of human T cells and chemical hapten exposure. TCRdb reprocessed the RACE reads with MiXCR, giving one entry per CDR3 protein. The table shows 52,000 or so distinct CDR3 sequences, with approximately 10% occurring only once.

The sequencing used whole blood, collected in connection with sensitization to the hapten diphenylcyclopropenone (DPC). The V gene is TRBV28, the J gene TRBJ2-6; D not certain. The receptor was derived from a man in his forties or fifties with alopecia areata. Some clones in this sample may be carry-over from other donors' samples. The CDR3 nucleotides are TGTGCCAGCAGTCCCTCGAGCGTCCTGACTTTC. It yields the protein CASSPSSVLTF.